This passage covers 25 T cell receptor beta chains from one sample sequenced in a study of shared clonotypes between healthy human individuals. Assay: immunoSEQ multiplex PCR; the TCRdb copy retains only in-frame clones and omits some. The repertoire holds hundreds of thousands of clones, with more than 75% as singletons. Source material: PBMCs. Every receptor here comes from a woman aged 40 to 55 in good health. Some clones in this sample may be carry-over from other donors' samples.

V and J are TRBV5-1 and TRBJ2-7; D call uncertain. Germline-derived CDR1 and CDR2 are SGHRS and YFSETQ. The V end was cut by 1 base, the J end by 2 bases, with 10 bases between. The CDR3 covers 14 residues. CDR3 DNA sequence: TGCGCCAGCAGCTTGTGGAACGGGCCCTACGAGCAGTACTTC. Translated: CASSLWNGPYEQYF. Full variable domain (missing parts from reference TRBV5-1 and TRBJ2-7): KAGVTQTPRYLIKTRGQQVTLSCSPISGHRSVSWYQQTPGQGLQFLFEYFSETQRNKGNFPGRFSGRQFSNSRSEMNVSTLELGDSALYLCASSLWNGPYEQYFGPGTRLTVT.

This clone was detected a few times. The V gene is TRBV5-1, the J gene TRBJ1-1; no definite D call. The V gene lost 0 bases and the J gene lost 1 base, with 10 bases spanning the gap. The CDR3 spans 15 residues. CDR1 and CDR2 (germline): SGHRS, YFSETQ. CDR3 nucleotide sequence: TGCGCCAGCAGCTTGGAGCCGGAAGCGAACACTGAAGCTTTCTTT. Its translation is CASSLEPEANTEAFF.

The rearrangement joins TRBV4-3 to TRBJ2-7; 7 bases agree with TRBD1. Trimming took 7 bases from V and 0 from J; bases not matched to a gene: 12. The V gene's germline CDR1 is LGHNA and CDR2 YSLEER. The CDR3 totals 16 residues. The CDR3 sequence: CASTIHRGPDSYEQYF. Written as DNA, the CDR3 is TGCGCCAGCACTATACACAGGGGACCGGACTCCTACGAGCAGTACTTC.

The rearrangement joins TRBV9 to TRBJ2-3, with TRBD2 matching 11 bases. The V gene end was trimmed by 4 bases and the J gene end by 4 bases; junction bases not matched to a gene: 5. Germline CDR1 and CDR2: SGDLS and YYNGEE. The CDR3 is 15 residues long. CDR3 sequence: CASSHTSGRSDTQYF. The CDR3 region has the DNA TGTGCCAGCAGCCATACTAGCGGGAGATCAGATACGCAGTATTTT.

This chain links TRBV5-4 with TRBJ2-5; 8 nucleotides line up with TRBD1. Per the germline V gene, CDR1 is SGHNT and CDR2 is YYREEE (reference sequence). This CDR3 region has 17 residues. With V trimmed by 0 bases and J by 5 bases, 12 bases remained unmatched. The CDR3 region is CASSLAGGRGHWETQYF. The CDR3 DNA sequence: TGTGCCAGCAGCTTGGCAGGTGGCAGGGGGCATTGGGAGACCCAGTACTTC.

This chain uses TRBV6-6 with TRBJ2-1, with 10 nucleotides matching TRBD2. Germline values: CDR1 MNHNY, CDR2 SVGAGI (reference sequence). The junction had 9 bases not matched to a gene; V was cut back by 6 bases and J by 7 bases. This CDR3 is built from 15 residues. In DNA form, the CDR3 reads TGTGCCAGCAGGGCTAGCGGGAGAGGGGATAATGAGCAGTTCTTC. Protein product: CASRASGRGDNEQFF.

Here the CDR3 reads CASSSTGGLSLGYTF. In DNA form, the CDR3 reads TGTGCCAGTAGTTCCACAGGGGGACTATCCCTCGGCTACACCTTC. This chain connects TRBV19 to TRBJ1-2; 8 nucleotides match TRBD1. V shed 5 bases and J 8 bases; nucleotides not matched to a gene: 13. This CDR3 region has 15 residues. CDR1 and CDR2 from the germline V gene are LNHDA and SQIVND (reference sequence).

The rearrangement joins TRBV7-9 to TRBJ1-2; D not resolved. CDR3 length: 16 amino acids. Trimming pared 2 bases from V and 4 bases from J, leaving 17 bases between. Per germline, CDR1 SEHNR and CDR2 FQNEAQ (reference sequence). CDR3 nucleotides: TGTGCCAGCAGCTTACCAGTTCCTGCGCCACTCTATGGCTACACCTTC. This codes for CASSLPVPAPLYGYTF.

This chain joins TRBV15 and TRBJ2-1; tentative D call: TRBD1 (5 bases). CDR1 and CDR2 from the germline V gene are LNHNV and YYDKDF (reference sequence). The CDR3 contains 15 residues. V lost 1 base and J lost 2, with 9 bases in between. The CDR3 DNA follows: TGTGCCACCAGCAGAGTTCAGGGCGCCTACAATGAGCAGTTCTTC. Protein product: CATSRVQGAYNEQFF.

V and J are TRBV28 and TRBJ2-7; D is ambiguous. V gave up 7 bases and J gave up 0 bases, with 10 bases separating them. Germline values: CDR1 MDHEN, CDR2 SYDVKM. This CDR3 is 13 amino acids long. The CDR3 is CASMVRSSYEQYF. CDR3 nucleotides: TGTGCCAGCATGGTCAGAAGCTCCTACGAGCAGTACTTC.

This clone occurred many times. The chain employs TRBV6-4 and TRBJ2-1; tentatively, D is TRBD1 or TRBD2 (6 bases each). This CDR3 comprises 14 residues. V lost 2 bases and J lost 7, with 12 bases in between. Germline values: CDR1 MRHNA, CDR2 SNTAGT. CDR3 loop: CASSDGGGGNEQFF. As DNA, the CDR3 is TGTGCCAGCAGTGACGGGGGCGGAGGGAATGAGCAGTTCTTC.

This clone was recorded at least ten times. This chain connects TRBV6-5 to TRBJ2-1; TRBD2 agrees at 8 bases. V lost 6 bases and J lost 2; bases outside the gene matches: 3. Germline lookup yields CDR1 MNHEY and CDR2 SVGAGI. There are 14 residues in the CDR3. The CDR3 sequence is CASRFSGTYNEQFF. CDR3 bases: TGTGCCAGCAGATTTAGCGGGACCTACAATGAGCAGTTCTTC.

The V and J genes are TRBV19 and TRBJ2-5; possible D gene TRBD1, 6 bases. Trimming took 5 bases from V and 3 from J, leaving 10 bases between them. CDR3 length equals 13 residues. CDR1 is LNHDA, CDR2 SQIVND, per germline (reference sequence). The CDR3 reads CASSLNREETQYF. The CDR3 DNA reads TGTGCCAGTAGTCTTAACAGGGAAGAGACCCAGTACTTC.

This clone appeared a few times. The chain uses TRBV5-1 and TRBJ2-7, with 7 nucleotides matching TRBD1. The CDR3 spans 15 residues. The germline CDR1 and CDR2 sequences are SGHRS and YFSETQ. V gave up 4 bases and J gave up 5 bases; unmatched junction bases: 12. The CDR3 spells CASSRSQGVGDEQYF. CDR3 in DNA: TGCGCCAGCAGCCGTTCTCAGGGGGTAGGCGACGAGCAGTACTTC.

This chain connects TRBV30 to TRBJ2-1; 7 nucleotides align to TRBD1. The CDR3 has 14 residues. Germline V lookup: CDR1 GTSNPN, CDR2 SVGIG (reference sequence). The J segment lost 9 bases and the V segment lost 2 bases, leaving 10 bases of the junction unmatched. In DNA, the CDR3 is TGTGCCTGGAGTCTGACAGGGTTGAGCGGTGAGCAGTTCTTC. Translated, it gives CAWSLTGLSGEQFF.

This sequence joins TRBV7-2 and TRBJ2-7; 8 bases agree with TRBD2. Germline V gene sequence: CDR1 SGHTA, CDR2 FQGNSA. There are 15 residues in the CDR3. Unmatched junction bases numbered 2, after V lost 0 bases and J lost 1 base. The CDR3 coding sequence is TGTGCCAGCAGCTTAGCTCCTAGCGGGTCCTACGAGCAGTACTTC. This translates into CASSLAPSGSYEQYF.

The V and J genes are TRBV6-4 and TRBJ2-3, with 10 bases lining up with TRBD2. The CDR3 consists of 19 residues. Trimming at V came to 0 bases and at J to 3 bases, leaving 12 bases not matched to a gene. Germline assignment: CDR1 MRHNA and CDR2 SNTAGT. Written as DNA, the CDR3 is TGTGCCAGCAGTGACTCGATTAGGCTCGGTAGCGGGAGGACAGATACGCAGTATTTT. This sequence encodes CASSDSIRLGSGRTDTQYF.

This chain joins TRBV4-1 and TRBJ2-1; TRBD2 matches at 14 bases. Germline V CDR1 and CDR2: MGHRA, YSYEKL. CDR3 length equals 19 residues. V shed 6 bases and J 8 bases; nucleotides not matched to a gene: 18. The CDR3 region has the DNA TGCGCCAGCAGTGACCTTGCCCAAACCGGGACTAGCGGGAGTCATGAGCAGTTCTTC. Protein: CASSDLAQTGTSGSHEQFF.

This sequence joins TRBV14 and TRBJ1-4; no reliable D call. The V and J ends lost 1 base and 0 bases respectively, with 6 bases between them. Germline values: CDR1 SGHDN, CDR2 FVKESK. The CDR3 totals 15 residues. This CDR3 is CASSQGTATNEKLFF. Written as DNA, the CDR3 is TGTGCCAGCAGCCAAGGAACAGCAACTAATGAAAAACTGTTTTTT.

This clone has a count of ten or more. The chain links TRBV28 to TRBJ2-3; TRBD1 matches at 10 bases. The CDR3 totals 15 residues. V trimming: 7 bases; J trimming: 2 bases; junction bases outside the gene matches: 6. The germline V gene has CDR1 MDHEN and CDR2 SYDVKM. In nucleotides, the CDR3 is TGTGCCAGCAAGCCCGGGACAGGGGACACAGATACGCAGTATTTT. This translates into CASKPGTGDTDTQYF. The complete variable domain, with remaining parts taken from reference TRBV28 and TRBJ2-3, reads DVKVTQSSRYLVKRTGEKVFLECVQDMDHENMFWYRQDPGLGLRLIYFSYDVKMKEKGDIPEGYSVSREKKERFSLILESASTNQTSMYLCASKPGTGDTDTQYFGPGTRLTVL.

The J gene is TRBJ2-7, the V gene TRBV21-1; the DNA was not compared with TRBD2, the D call given in the table. TRBV21-1 is a listed pseudogene. This CDR3 region has 15 residues. CDR3 bases: TGTGCCAGCAGCAAAGGCGGTCCGCGGGGCTACGAGCAGTACTTC. Protein: CASSKGGPRGYEQYF.

This clone is a singleton in its sample. The chain is built from TRBV7-9 and TRBJ2-3; D call uncertain. The CDR3 runs to 16 residues. Trimming shortened V by 4 bases and J by 0 bases, and 14 bases separated the two germline ends. Germline V gives CDR1 SEHNR, CDR2 FQNEAQ (reference sequence). The CDR3 here is CASSSPTWTSTDTQYF. The DNA of the CDR3 is TGTGCCAGCAGCTCCCCGACATGGACGAGCACAGATACGCAGTATTTT.

CDR3 coding DNA: TGTGCCAGCAGCTCACAGAGGGGGCAGTATAGCAATCAGCCCCAGCATTTT. It specifies CASSSQRGQYSNQPQHF. The chain recombines TRBV7-8 with TRBJ1-5; 7 nucleotides line up with TRBD1. The length of the CDR3 is 17 residues. Unmatched junction bases numbered 9, after V lost 4 bases and J lost 0 bases. Germline CDR1 reads SGHVS; CDR2 reads FQNEAQ.

The genes are TRBV5-4 and TRBJ2-7, with 9 bases matching TRBD1. The junction had 4 bases not matched to a gene; V was cut back by 3 bases and J by 0 bases. CDR3 size: 15 residues. The germline V gene has CDR1 SGHNT and CDR2 YYREEE (reference sequence). Here the CDR3 DNA reads TGTGCCAGCAGCTCCCGGACAGGGGACTCCTACGAGCAGTACTTC. Protein: CASSSRTGDSYEQYF. Combining the CDR3 with reference TRBV5-4 and TRBJ2-7 gives the whole variable domain ETGVTQSPTHLIKTRGQQVTLRCSSQSGHNTVSWYQQALGQGPQFIFQYYREEENGRGNFPPRFSGLQFPNYSSELNVNALELDDSALYLCASSSRTGDSYEQYFGPGTRLTVT.

The J gene is TRBJ2-5, the V gene TRBV30, with D tentatively TRBD2 (6 bases). The CDR3 contains 12 residues. CDR1 and CDR2 from the germline V gene are GTSNPN and SVGIG (reference sequence). The ends were cut back, 0 bases at V and 4 bases at J, with 6 bases in the middle. This CDR3 is CAWSVGGETQYF. The CDR3 nucleotides read TGTGCCTGGAGTGTCGGGGGAGAGACCCAGTACTTC.